What follows are 21 T cell receptor beta chains derived from one specimen sequenced in a study of cytomegalovirus exposure and HLA in healthy donors. Generated by immunoSEQ multiplex PCR, the TCRdb table keeps only in-frame clones and is missing some. In the table there are 190,000 or so clones, 75% to 85% of which are singletons. Sequenced: PBMCs. Receptors were obtained from a woman between 25 and 40 years old in good health and CMV-seropositive.

This chain links TRBV11-3 with TRBJ1-3; tentative D call: TRBD1 (5 bases). With 6 bases removed from V and 0 bases from J, the gap between germline ends came to 18 bases. The CDR3 length is 17 residues. CDR1 is SGHNT and CDR2 is YENEEA in the germline V gene. The DNA of the CDR3 is TGTGCCAGCAGTCATAACAGGCGCACTATCTCTGGAAACACCATATATTTT. Translation: CASSHNRRTISGNTIYF. The full variable domain, completed using reference TRBV11-3 and TRBJ1-3, is EAGVVQSPRYKIIEKKQPVAFWCNPISGHNTLYWYLQNLGQGPELLIRYENEEAVDDSQLPKDRFSAERLKGVDSTLKIQPAELGDSAVYLCASSHNRRTISGNTIYFGEGSWLTVV.

V gene TRBV10-3 combines with J gene TRBJ1-1; TRBD1 aligns across 11 bases. CDR1 ENHRY and CDR2 SYGVKD come from the germline V gene. CDR3 length: 14 amino acids. After removal of 5 bases from V and 5 bases from J, the junction contained 4 bases not matched to a gene. The CDR3 loop reads CAISNGQGATEAFF. CDR3 nucleotides: TGTGCCATCAGTAATGGACAGGGGGCAACTGAAGCTTTCTTT.

This clone was seen more than once but under ten times. The chain uses TRBV4-2 and TRBJ1-5; TRBD1 aligns across 7 bases. V dropped 0 bases and J dropped 5; count of bases not matched to a gene: 4. This CDR3 has 15 residues. Germline CDR1 reads LGHNA; CDR2 reads YNFKEQ. Here the CDR3 reads CASSQERGRDQPQHF. The DNA for the CDR3 is TGTGCCAGCAGCCAAGAGAGGGGGCGAGATCAGCCCCAGCATTTT.

The chain combines TRBV6-6 with TRBJ2-1; tentative D call: TRBD2 (5 bases). V dropped 0 bases and J dropped 14 bases, with 20 bases sitting between them. Germline lookup yields CDR1 MNHNY and CDR2 SVGAGI (reference sequence). CDR3 length: 15 residues. The CDR3 reads CASSYSFGVVRDEFF. The CDR3, as DNA: TGTGCCAGCAGTTACTCATTCGGCGTAGTTCGGGATGAGTTCTTC.

This chain connects TRBV2 to TRBJ1-5; possible D gene TRBD1, 6 bases. This CDR3 has 14 residues. V was shortened by 6 bases and J by 5 bases, with 14 bases between the two germline ends. Per the germline V gene, CDR1 is SNHLY and CDR2 is FYNNEI. The CDR3 DNA sequence: TGTGCCAGCAGCGGACAGCCCTTGCATCAGCCCCAGCATTTT. Translated: CASSGQPLHQPQHF.

This clone was picked up a small number of times. V gene TRBV9 combines with J gene TRBJ2-7, with 8 nucleotides matching TRBD1. After removal of 2 bases from V and 2 bases from J, the junction contained 3 bases not matched to a gene. The CDR3 spans 14 residues. Per the germline V gene, CDR1 is SGDLS and CDR2 is YYNGEE. In nucleotides, the CDR3 is TGTGCCAGCAGCGTGACAGGGGCACCCTACGAGCAGTACTTC. This gives the protein CASSVTGAPYEQYF.

The chain has TRBV27 and TRBJ2-7; TRBD2 agrees at 8 bases. V was pared by 5 bases and J by 1 base, with 7 bases of the junction left unmatched. The CDR3 consists of 15 residues. Per the germline V gene, CDR1 is MNHEY and CDR2 is SMNVEV (reference sequence). The CDR3 here is CASSGLVAGSYEQYF. The CDR3 nucleotides read TGTGCCAGCAGTGGGTTGGTAGCGGGATCCTACGAGCAGTACTTC.

The rearrangement links TRBV27 to TRBJ2-1, with 13 bases identical to TRBD2. The ends lost 4 bases at V and 6 bases at J; junction bases unmatched: 9. CDR3 length: 17 amino acids. Germline V gene lookup returns CDR1 MNHEY and CDR2 SMNVEV (reference sequence). The CDR3 loop is CASSSLLAGGPRNEQFF. In DNA, the CDR3 is TGTGCCAGCAGTTCTTTACTAGCGGGAGGGCCCCGCAATGAGCAGTTCTTC.

This clone was recorded once. The rearrangement uses TRBV9 and TRBJ1-3; D is uncertain. V dropped 0 bases and J dropped 4 bases, with 11 bases sitting between them. This CDR3 comprises 15 residues. Germline loops: CDR1 SGDLS, CDR2 YYNGEE. CDR3 amino acids: CASSVDGGRGNTIYF. In DNA form, the CDR3 reads TGTGCCAGCAGCGTAGATGGAGGGAGGGGAAACACCATATATTTT.

The chain combines TRBV2 with TRBJ2-3, with TRBD2 matching 12 bases. Trimming took 8 bases from V and 3 from J; bases not matched to a gene: 6. Germline V CDR1 and CDR2: SNHLY, FYNNEI. The CDR3 totals 15 residues. CDR3 DNA sequence: TGTGCCAGCCTCCTAGCGGGAGGGCCAACAGATACGCAGTATTTT. Translation gives CASLLAGGPTDTQYF.

The rearrangement links TRBV6-6 to TRBJ1-1; possibly TRBD1 for D (5 bases). This CDR3 has 12 amino acids. CDR1 is MNHNY and CDR2 is SVGAGI in the germline V gene (reference sequence). Trimming pared 6 bases from V and 5 bases from J, leaving 10 bases between. CDR3 DNA sequence: TGTGCCAGCAGGTACCCAGGGACTGAAGCTTTCTTT. This encodes CASRYPGTEAFF.

This clone was seen only a few times. The chain combines TRBV7-6 with TRBJ1-2; tentatively, D is TRBD1 (6 bases). Germline V gives CDR1 SGHVS, CDR2 FNYEAQ. There are 14 residues in the CDR3. Trimming removed 4 bases from V and 3 bases from J, with 12 bases in between. As DNA, the CDR3 is TGTGCCAGCAGCTCTGGTGCAGGGGACTATGGCTACACCTTC. This sequence encodes CASSSGAGDYGYTF.

This clone came up once. The chain recombines TRBV2 with TRBJ2-3; 9 nucleotides agree with TRBD1. Looked up from germline, CDR1 is SNHLY and CDR2 is FYNNEI. V lost 5 bases, J lost 0 bases, and 3 bases stayed unmatched. The CDR3 loop spans 15 amino acids. The CDR3, as DNA: TGTGCCAGCAGTCAGGACAGGGGAAGCACAGATACGCAGTATTTT. Translating gives CASSQDRGSTDTQYF.

This chain links TRBV2 with TRBJ2-2, with 13 nucleotides matching TRBD2. The CDR3 loop spans 18 amino acids. Germline CDR1 reads SNHLY; CDR2 reads FYNNEI. The J segment lost 6 bases and the V segment lost 5 bases, leaving 12 bases of the junction unmatched. CDR3 nucleotides: TGTGCCAGCAGTCTTACCCTTGGACTAGCGGGAGTAGCCGGGGAGCTGTTTTTT. This encodes CASSLTLGLAGVAGELFF. The complete variable domain, with remaining parts taken from reference TRBV2 and TRBJ2-2, reads EPEVTQTPSHQVTQMGQEVILRCVPISNHLYFYWYRQILGQKVEFLVSFYNNEISEKSEIFDDQFSVERPDGSNFTLKIRSTKLEDSAMYFCASSLTLGLAGVAGELFFGEGSRLTVL.

The rearrangement uses TRBV5-1 and TRBJ1-1; 7 nucleotides agree with TRBD1. This CDR3 spans 16 amino acids. CDR1 SGHRS and CDR2 YFSETQ come from the germline V gene. After removal of 6 bases from V and 2 bases from J, the junction contained 13 bases not matched to a gene. The CDR3 reads CASTEGATMGNTEAFF. CDR3 bases: TGCGCCAGCACCGAGGGGGCTACTATGGGTAACACTGAAGCTTTCTTT.

The rearrangement links TRBV18 to TRBJ1-1; tentative D call: TRBD1 (6 bases). V was cut by 6 bases and J by 1 base, with 9 bases left in between. Germline CDR1 reads KGHSH; CDR2 reads LQKENI. The CDR3 covers 13 residues. The CDR3 coding sequence is TGTGCCAGCTCGGGACAATCGAACACTGAAGCTTTCTTT. Translating it yields CASSGQSNTEAFF. Full variable domain (rest looked up from reference TRBV18 and TRBJ1-1): NAGVMQNPRHLVRRRGQEARLRCSPMKGHSHVYWYRQLPEEGLKFMVYLQKENIIDESGMPKERFSAEFPKEGPSILRIQQVVRGDSAAYFCASSGQSNTEAFFGQGTRLTVV.

The chain carries TRBV2 and TRBJ2-1; no clear D. The CDR3 loop spans 14 amino acids. CDR1 SNHLY and CDR2 FYNNEI come from the germline V gene. V lost 8 bases and J 2 bases, leaving 13 bases between the germline ends. For the CDR3, the DNA is TGTGCCAGCGGCGGAAGACCGGCCTACAATGAGCAGTTCTTC. It is translated as CASGGRPAYNEQFF.

The rearrangement joins TRBV12-2 to TRBJ2-7; TRBD2 is taken as the D call from the table, unchecked against the DNA. TRBV12-2 is a known pseudogene. The CDR3 consists of 15 residues. The CDR3 coding sequence is TGTGCAAGTCCCCTCCGAGGCGGCTTCTCCTACGAGCAGTACTTC. It is translated as CASPLRGGFSYEQYF.

V is TRBV9 and J is TRBJ1-1, with D possibly being TRBD1 (5 bases). V was shortened by 5 bases and J by 1 base, with 9 bases between the two germline ends. This CDR3 comprises 13 residues. Per germline, CDR1 SGDLS and CDR2 YYNGEE. The CDR3, as DNA: TGTGCCAGCAGAGGGACTGGGAACACTGAAGCTTTCTTT. It yields the protein CASRGTGNTEAFF.

This chain connects TRBV19 to TRBJ2-7, with D perhaps matching TRBD1 (6 bases). The germline gives CDR1 LNHDA, CDR2 SQIVND (reference sequence). Trimming cost V 9 bases and J 0 bases, with 12 bases left between them. CDR3 length: 13 residues. The CDR3 nucleotides are TGTGCCAGACCGGGGACACCCTCCTACGAGCAGTACTTC. This codes for CARPGTPSYEQYF.

The chain links TRBV9 to TRBJ2-7; TRBD1 aligns across 10 bases. Germline CDR1 and CDR2: SGDLS and YYNGEE. After removal of 3 bases from V and 7 bases from J, the junction contained 7 bases not matched to a gene. This CDR3 is 14 amino acids long. The CDR3 spells CASSDRTGGGEQYF. The DNA of the CDR3 is TGTGCCAGCAGCGACCGGACAGGGGGTGGTGAGCAGTACTTC.